These 10 T cell receptor beta chains were sequenced from one sample in a study of T cell responses to AZD1222 COVID-19 vaccine. Only in-frame clones appear in the TCRdb table, and some are missing; sequencing was by immunoSEQ multiplex PCR. This sample has some 140,000 clones, with about 92% found just once. The sequencing here drew on peripheral blood, taken on day 0 of AZD1222 vaccination. The source of these receptors is an adult in good health.

The chain couples TRBV4-3 to TRBJ1-2; perhaps TRBD1 as D (5 bases). This CDR3 comprises 14 residues. V lost 4 bases to trimming and J lost 0 bases, with 9 bases between them. Germline V CDR1 and CDR2: LGHNA, YSLEER. The CDR3 loop reads CASSRQGANYGYTF. The CDR3 bases are TGCGCCAGCAGCCGCCAGGGCGCTAACTATGGCTACACCTTC.

This clone was recorded once. The V call is TRBV6-1, the J call TRBJ2-7; TRBD2 agrees at 11 bases. The germline V gene encodes CDR1 MNHNS and CDR2 SASEGT. The CDR3 runs to 14 residues. The J segment lost 7 bases and the V segment lost 1 base, leaving 3 bases of the junction unmatched. In DNA, the CDR3 is TGTGCCAGCAGTGAAGGCCCTAGCGGGAGGGAGCAGTACTTC. Translating it yields CASSEGPSGREQYF.

The gene calls are TRBV5-1 and TRBJ2-1, with TRBD2 matching over 8 bases. Trimming removed 4 bases from V and 7 bases from J; junction bases left unmatched: 10. Germline values: CDR1 SGHRS, CDR2 YFSETQ. The CDR3 runs to 15 residues. DNA of the CDR3: TGCGCCAGCAGCCCCGGCGGGGCTAGCGGGAATGAGCAGTTCTTC. Translated, it gives CASSPGGASGNEQFF.

This chain joins TRBV5-6 and TRBJ1-2; no clear D. The CDR3 has 12 amino acids. V gave up 1 base and J gave up 7 bases, with 8 bases separating them. Germline V gene lookup returns CDR1 SGHDT and CDR2 YYEEEE. CDR3 DNA sequence: TGTGCCAGCAGCTTGACGGGTCGTGGCTACACCTTC. This codes for CASSLTGRGYTF.

The J gene is TRBJ1-5, the V gene TRBV19, with D possibly TRBD1 on 6 matching bases. Between the trimmed V and J ends, which lost 6 bases and 2 bases, there was a span of 11 bases. The CDR3 loop spans 14 amino acids. Per germline, CDR1 LNHDA and CDR2 SQIVND (reference sequence). The CDR3 coding sequence is TGTGCCAGTAGCCAGTCAGGGGGCAATCAGCCCCAGCATTTT. Its protein is CASSQSGGNQPQHF.

V gene TRBV12-3 or TRBV12-4 combines with J gene TRBJ2-1; no clear D gene. Trimming cost V 6 bases and J 6 bases, with 3 bases left between them. CDR3 length equals 10 residues. The CDR3 spells CASSSNEQFF. The CDR3 coding sequence is TGTGCCAGCAGCTCCAATGAGCAGTTCTTC.

This sequence joins TRBV19 and TRBJ1-1; D ambiguous. The germline V gene has CDR1 LNHDA and CDR2 SQIVND (reference sequence). There are 13 residues in the CDR3. The V and J ends lost 7 bases and 2 bases respectively, with 11 bases between them. CDR3 loop: CASISSLNTEAFF. CDR3 coding DNA: TGTGCCAGTATAAGTTCCCTTAACACTGAAGCTTTCTTT.

The chain recombines TRBV6-5 with TRBJ2-5; D remains unclear. The germline V gene encodes CDR1 MNHEY and CDR2 SVGAGI. V gave up 0 bases and J gave up 4 bases, with 15 bases separating them. The CDR3 consists of 16 residues. CDR3 DNA sequence: TGTGCCAGCAGTTACTCGAACTATCCCCATGGAGAGACCCAGTACTTC. This encodes CASSYSNYPHGETQYF.

The table lists this clone with a few counts. The J gene is TRBJ1-4, the V gene TRBV29-1; 11 nucleotides line up with TRBD1. The CDR3 has 15 amino acids. The germline CDR1 and CDR2 sequences are SQVTM and ANQGSEA. The V gene end was trimmed by 4 bases and the J gene end by 2 bases; junction bases not matched to a gene: 3. CDR3 loop: CSVGGTGGTNEKLFF. CDR3 DNA sequence: TGCAGCGTTGGAGGGACAGGGGGGACTAATGAAAAACTGTTTTTT. Using reference TRBV29-1 and TRBJ1-4 for the parts outside the CDR3, the full variable domain is SAVISQKPSRDICQRGTSLTIQCQVDSQVTMMFWYRQQPGQSLTLIATANQGSEATYESGFVIDKFPISRPNLTFSTLTVSNMSPEDSSIYLCSVGGTGGTNEKLFFGSGTQLSVL.

The CDR3 spells CASSSATVREGYTF. In DNA, the CDR3 is TGTGCCAGCAGTTCCGCGACCGTGAGGGAAGGCTACACCTTC. The chain joins TRBV27 to TRBJ1-2; D is unresolved. Trimming took off 4 bases at V and 8 bases at J, with 17 bases between the two ends. Germline lookup yields CDR1 MNHEY and CDR2 SMNVEV (reference sequence). The CDR3 sequence is 14 residues long.